A selection of T cell receptor beta chains follows, all from one sample in a study of T-cell memory formation after mild COVID-19. Each CDR3 protein is one row after TCRdb ran MiXCR on the 5' RACE reads. Among 250,000 to 300,000 distinct CDR3 sequences listed, roughly 16% were seen once. Specimen: PBMCs or a T cell subset sorted from them (not recorded which). The source of these receptors is a man aged 18 to 29 who had mild COVID-19 (a few samples of this study predate the infection). Cell type and time point are not known. CDR3s leave out the opening cysteine and the closing phenylalanine or tryptophan. D genes are given only for firm matches.

TRBV9	TRBJ2-3	-	ASSHRGSGTDTQY
TRBV18	TRBJ1-1	-	ASSPRDLKNTEAF
TRBV28	TRBJ1-1	-	ASIVSGLLNTEAF
TRBV6-5	TRBJ2-3	-	ATSRIASDTQY
TRBV3-2	TRBJ1-1	-	ASSLPKGGVRAKLGNTEAF
TRBV20-1	TRBJ2-5	-	SAVGRTQY
TRBV7-8	TRBJ2-2	-	ASSFPVTNTGELF
TRBV7-2	TRBJ1-2	-	ASSPRRDYGYT
TRBV29-1	TRBJ2-3	-	SVEGYKVTDTQY
TRBV12-3/TRBV12-4	TRBJ2-5	-	ASSWGRGFETQY
TRBV6-2/TRBV6-3	TRBJ1-1	-	ASSALPASMNTEAF
TRBV18	TRBJ1-1	-	ASSIPGREAF
TRBV12-3/TRBV12-4	TRBJ2-7	TRBD1	ASTLGGNEQY
TRBV14	TRBJ2-5	-	ASSPFGGLETQY
TRBV11-2	TRBJ1-1	-	ASSPAAGYTEAF
TRBV12-3/TRBV12-4	TRBJ2-3	-	ASSFESGATDTQY
TRBV9	TRBJ2-3	TRBD1	ASSRTGGSDTQY
TRBV5-1	TRBJ2-1	TRBD1	ASSFRTGGWNEQF
TRBV20-1	TRBJ1-6	TRBD1	SAKPGQDTPLH
TRBV20-1	TRBJ1-1	-	SAPLEGWNTEAF
TRBV6-5	TRBJ2-1	TRBD1	ASRLTGYNEQF
TRBV6-1	TRBJ1-1	TRBD1	ASSAARGDRAF
TRBV4-2	TRBJ2-1	-	ASSRPRIAEQF
TRBV15	TRBJ2-2	TRBD1	ATSRDRGGSGELF
TRBV5-1	TRBJ2-5	-	ASSLSDQETQY
TRBV11-2	TRBJ2-1	-	ASSTIGVGHEQF
TRBV4-2	TRBJ2-2	-	ASSQGKKWELF
TRBV7-6	TRBJ2-1	-	ASSDRDLHGDEQF
TRBV4-1	TRBJ1-5	-	ASSQDIGYQPQH
TRBV12-3/TRBV12-4	TRBJ1-1	-	ASRGTANTEAF
TRBV11-3	TRBJ2-2	TRBD1	ASSTRTGDTGELF
TRBV5-5	TRBJ1-5	-	ASSSQGVGNQPQH